This TCR beta chain was obtained from a study of blood T cell repertoires in COVID-19. Whole-study context: There were acute and convalescent COVID-19 samples, and they came from the United States, Italy and Spain. PBMCs, B-cell-depleted T cells, or T cells provided the cDNA or gDNA that made up the material.

Germline CDR1 is GTSNPN and CDR2 is SVGIG (reference sequence). V dropped 1 base and J dropped 1 base, with 11 bases sitting between them. This CDR3 is 16 amino acids long. Libraries were prepared by immunoSEQ multiplex PCR; TCRdb keeps only in-frame clonotypes and omits some of them. The data show 310,000 or so clones, approximately 86% seen once. The V call is TRBV30, the J call TRBJ1-6, with TRBD1 as a possible D gene (6 bases). This TCR was recovered from a man aged 70 or older with acute or convalescent COVID-19. Sequenced input: peripheral blood. The CDR3 reads CAWSGMGASYNSPLHF. CDR3 coding DNA: TGTGCCTGGAGTGGAATGGGGGCTTCCTATAATTCACCCCTCCACTTT.